Detailed here is one TCR beta chain. This sample stems from a study of blood T cell repertoires in COVID-19. Looking at the study overall: Sites across the United States, Italy and Spain contributed samples from acute and convalescent COVID-19. The analysed material was cDNA or gDNA that came from T cells, B-cell-depleted T cells, or PBMCs.

In the study's own analysis: Reference gene primers were amplified, and this amplification served to estimate nucleated cell counts. Measured with immunoSEQ multiplex PCR; TCRdb has only the in-frame clones, and not every one. The V and J calls and clone size were taken over from that table, and D and trimming were inferred from the DNA. This sample has fewer than 130,000 clones, with around 76% found just once. The receptor was derived from a woman of 80 years or more with acute or convalescent COVID-19. The sequenced sample consisted of peripheral blood.

The CDR3 loop is CASSVTGTSTSSEQFF. DNA for the CDR3: TGTGCCAGCAGCGTTACCGGGACTAGCACTTCAAGTGAGCAGTTCTTC. The chain combines TRBV9 with TRBJ2-1, with 9 bases fitting TRBD2. J was trimmed by 9 bases and V by 2 bases; bases with no gene match: 12. Germline-derived CDR1 and CDR2 are SGDLS and YYNGEE. CDR3 size: 16 residues.